This TCR beta chain was profiled in a study of molecular identifiers for immune sequencing clone quantification. Bulk TCR libraries were made with methods that had been previously described and with listed TCR primers. One entry per CDR3 protein, called by TCRdb with MiXCR from the PCR reads. The table has approximately 680,000 distinct CDR3 sequences, about 25% seen once; the top ten hold 0.78%. J was trimmed by 4 bases and V by 2 bases; bases with no gene match: 7. Germline CDR1 is KGHSH and CDR2 is LQKENI. There are 15 residues in the CDR3. Findings and caveats of the study: The share of molecules held by clones above 20 RNA copies was over 97% in effector cells and under 1% in naive cells.

The table lists this clonotype with many counts. As yet, its antigen is unknown. Naive CD8 T cells were sorted as CD8+CD4-CCR7+CD45RA+. The TCR originated in a human donor in good health. Some libraries in this study had Jurkat cell RNA spiked in. The rearrangement links TRBV18 to TRBJ1-1, with 7 bases fitting TRBD1. The material sequenced was naive CD8+ T cells from blood, with Jurkat cell RNA spiked in. Subset denoted: FACS-sorted CD8+CD4-CCR7+CD45RA+ naive T cells. CDR3 amino acids: CASSPGTVPATEAFF. CDR3 DNA: TGTGCCAGCTCACCAGGGACAGTTCCAGCCACTGAAGCTTTCTTT.